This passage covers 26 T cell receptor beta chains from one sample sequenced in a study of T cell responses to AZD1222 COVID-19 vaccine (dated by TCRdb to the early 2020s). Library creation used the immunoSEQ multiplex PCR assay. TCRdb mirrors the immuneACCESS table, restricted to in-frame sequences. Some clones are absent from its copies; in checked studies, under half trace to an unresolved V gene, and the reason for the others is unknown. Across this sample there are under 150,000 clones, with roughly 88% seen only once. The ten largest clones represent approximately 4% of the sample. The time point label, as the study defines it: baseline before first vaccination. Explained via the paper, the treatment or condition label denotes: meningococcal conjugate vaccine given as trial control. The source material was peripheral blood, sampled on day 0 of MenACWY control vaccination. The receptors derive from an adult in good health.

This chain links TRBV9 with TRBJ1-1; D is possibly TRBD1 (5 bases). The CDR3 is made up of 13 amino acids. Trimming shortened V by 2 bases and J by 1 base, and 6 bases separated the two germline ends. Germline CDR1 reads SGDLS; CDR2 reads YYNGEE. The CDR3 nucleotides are TGTGCCAGCAGCGTGACAGAGAACACTGAAGCTTTCTTT. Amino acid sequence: CASSVTENTEAFF.

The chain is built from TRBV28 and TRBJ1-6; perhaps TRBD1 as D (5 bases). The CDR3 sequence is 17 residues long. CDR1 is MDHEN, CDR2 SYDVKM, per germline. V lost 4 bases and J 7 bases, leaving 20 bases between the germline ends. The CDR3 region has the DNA TGTGCCAGCAGTTACGGGGGAGTAAGTCTAAGAAATTCACCCCTCCACTTT. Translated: CASSYGGVSLRNSPLHF.

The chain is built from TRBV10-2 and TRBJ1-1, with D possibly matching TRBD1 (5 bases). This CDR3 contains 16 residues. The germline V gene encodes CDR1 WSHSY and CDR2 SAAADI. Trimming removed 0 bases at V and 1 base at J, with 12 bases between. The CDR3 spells CASSESIRARNTEAFF. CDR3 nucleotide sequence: TGCGCCAGCAGTGAGTCGATCAGGGCGAGGAACACTGAAGCTTTCTTT.

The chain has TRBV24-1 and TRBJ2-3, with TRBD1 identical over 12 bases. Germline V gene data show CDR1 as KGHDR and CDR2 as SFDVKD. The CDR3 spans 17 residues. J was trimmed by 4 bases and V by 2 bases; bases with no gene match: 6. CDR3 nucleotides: TGTGCCACCAGTGATTCAACCGGGACAGGGGGCGCAGATACGCAGTATTTT. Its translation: CATSDSTGTGGADTQYF.

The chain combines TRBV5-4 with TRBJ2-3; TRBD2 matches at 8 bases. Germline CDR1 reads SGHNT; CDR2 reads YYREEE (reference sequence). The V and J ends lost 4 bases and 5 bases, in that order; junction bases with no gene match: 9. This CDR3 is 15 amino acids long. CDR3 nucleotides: TGTGCCAGCAGCCGGACGGGGGGGCCGGGAGATACGCAGTATTTT. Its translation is CASSRTGGPGDTQYF.

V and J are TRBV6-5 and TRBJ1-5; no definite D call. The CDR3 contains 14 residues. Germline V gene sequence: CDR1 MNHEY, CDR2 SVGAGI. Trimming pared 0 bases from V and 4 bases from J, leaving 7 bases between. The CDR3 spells CASSYSASNQPQHF. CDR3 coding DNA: TGTGCCAGCAGTTACTCGGCATCTAATCAGCCCCAGCATTTT.

The CDR3 DNA reads TGCGCCAGCAGCGAGGGGACAGGTAATTCACCCCTCCACTTT. It specifies CASSEGTGNSPLHF. The chain has TRBV5-1 and TRBJ1-6; 8 bases match TRBD1. The V gene's germline CDR1 is SGHRS and CDR2 YFSETQ. Trimming at V came to 4 bases and at J to 6 bases, leaving 3 bases not matched to a gene. The CDR3 is 14 residues long. The entire variable domain, with the rest obtained from reference TRBV5-1 and TRBJ1-6, is as follows: KAGVTQTPRYLIKTRGQQVTLSCSPISGHRSVSWYQQTPGQGLQFLFEYFSETQRNKGNFPGRFSGRQFSNSRSEMNVSTLELGDSALYLCASSEGTGNSPLHFGNGTRLTVT.

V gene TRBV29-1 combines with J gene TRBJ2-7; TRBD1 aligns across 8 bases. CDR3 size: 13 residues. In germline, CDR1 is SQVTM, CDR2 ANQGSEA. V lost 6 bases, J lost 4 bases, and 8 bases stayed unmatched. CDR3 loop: CSVDSGTGYEQYF. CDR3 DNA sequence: TGCAGCGTAGACTCCGGGACAGGTTACGAGCAGTACTTC.

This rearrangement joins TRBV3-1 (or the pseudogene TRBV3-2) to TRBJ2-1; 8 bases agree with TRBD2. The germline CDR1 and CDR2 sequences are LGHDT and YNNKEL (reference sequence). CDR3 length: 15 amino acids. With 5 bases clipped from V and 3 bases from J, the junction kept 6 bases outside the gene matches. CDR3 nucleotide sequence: TGTGCCAGCAGCTCCCCGGGACTAGGCTACAATGAGCAGTTCTTC. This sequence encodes CASSSPGLGYNEQFF.

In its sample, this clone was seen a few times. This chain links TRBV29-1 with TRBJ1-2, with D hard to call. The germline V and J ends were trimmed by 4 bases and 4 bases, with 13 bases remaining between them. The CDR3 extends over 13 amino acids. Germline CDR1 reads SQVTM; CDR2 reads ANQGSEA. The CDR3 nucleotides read TGCAGCGTTGCTCCCCCAGACACCTATGGCTACACCTTC. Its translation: CSVAPPDTYGYTF.

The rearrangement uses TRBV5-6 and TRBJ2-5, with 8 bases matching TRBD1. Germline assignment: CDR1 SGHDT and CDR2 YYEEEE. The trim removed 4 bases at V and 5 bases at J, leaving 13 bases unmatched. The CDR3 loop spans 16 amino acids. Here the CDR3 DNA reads TGTGCCAGCAGCCTGACAGGGGTAATGTATGTGGAGACCCAGTACTTC. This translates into CASSLTGVMYVETQYF.

CDR3 DNA: TGTGCCATCAGTGGGGACAGCAATGAGCAGTTCTTC. This codes for CAISGDSNEQFF. The chain employs TRBV10-3 and TRBJ2-1; 7 bases are shared with TRBD1. Germline loops: CDR1 ENHRY, CDR2 SYGVKD. The CDR3 covers 12 residues. The junction had 0 bases not matched to a gene; V was cut back by 4 bases and J by 6 bases.

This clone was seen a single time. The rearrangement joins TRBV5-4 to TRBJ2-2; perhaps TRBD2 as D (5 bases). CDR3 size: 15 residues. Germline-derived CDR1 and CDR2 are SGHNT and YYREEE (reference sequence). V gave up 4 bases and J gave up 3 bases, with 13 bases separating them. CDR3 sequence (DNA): TGTGCCAGCAGCCACGGGGTGTCGGACACCGGGGAGCTGTTTTTT. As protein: CASSHGVSDTGELFF. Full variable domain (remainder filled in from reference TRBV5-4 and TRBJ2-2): ETGVTQSPTHLIKTRGQQVTLRCSSQSGHNTVSWYQQALGQGPQFIFQYYREEENGRGNFPPRFSGLQFPNYSSELNVNALELDDSALYLCASSHGVSDTGELFFGEGSRLTVL.

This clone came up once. The CDR3 sequence is CASSPPRRGGPDTQYF. The CDR3 DNA reads as TGTGCCAGCAGCCCGCCCCGGCGGGGGGGCCCAGATACGCAGTATTTT. The V and J genes are TRBV7-2 and TRBJ2-3, with 9 nucleotides matching TRBD2. Looked up from germline, CDR1 is SGHTA and CDR2 is FQGNSA. The trim removed 5 bases at V and 4 bases at J, leaving 10 bases unmatched. This CDR3 is built from 16 residues.

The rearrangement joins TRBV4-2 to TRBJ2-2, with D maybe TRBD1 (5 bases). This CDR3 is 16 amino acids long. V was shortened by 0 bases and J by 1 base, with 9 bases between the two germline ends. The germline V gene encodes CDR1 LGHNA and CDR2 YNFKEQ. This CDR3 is CASSQDLGRNTGELFF. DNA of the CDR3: TGTGCCAGCAGCCAAGATCTGGGGCGGAACACCGGGGAGCTGTTTTTT.

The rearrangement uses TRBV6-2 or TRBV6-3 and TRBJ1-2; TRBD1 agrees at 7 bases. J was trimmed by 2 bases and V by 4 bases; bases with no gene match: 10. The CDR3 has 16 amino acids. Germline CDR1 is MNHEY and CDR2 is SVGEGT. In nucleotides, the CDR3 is TGTGCCAGCAGTTCGCGGGGGGACAGCTACAACTATGGCTACACCTTC. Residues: CASSSRGDSYNYGYTF.

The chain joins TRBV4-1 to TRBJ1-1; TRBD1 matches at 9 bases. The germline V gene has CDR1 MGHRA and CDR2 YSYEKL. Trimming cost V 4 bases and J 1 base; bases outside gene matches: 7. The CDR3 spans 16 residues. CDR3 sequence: CASSPTGGVGNTEAFF. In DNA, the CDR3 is TGCGCCAGCAGCCCGACAGGGGGAGTGGGGAACACTGAAGCTTTCTTT.

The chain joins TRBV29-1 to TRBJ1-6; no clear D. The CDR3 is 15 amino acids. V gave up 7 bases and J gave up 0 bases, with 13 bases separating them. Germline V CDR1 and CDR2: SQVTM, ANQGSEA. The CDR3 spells CSAKDGSSYNSPLHF. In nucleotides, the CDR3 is TGCAGCGCAAAGGACGGAAGCTCCTATAATTCACCCCTCCACTTT.

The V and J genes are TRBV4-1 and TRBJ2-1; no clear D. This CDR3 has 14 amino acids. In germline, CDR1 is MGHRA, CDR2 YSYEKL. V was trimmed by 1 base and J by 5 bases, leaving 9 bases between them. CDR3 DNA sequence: TGCGCCAGCAGCCAAGTATTCAGAGACAATGAGCAGTTCTTC. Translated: CASSQVFRDNEQFF.

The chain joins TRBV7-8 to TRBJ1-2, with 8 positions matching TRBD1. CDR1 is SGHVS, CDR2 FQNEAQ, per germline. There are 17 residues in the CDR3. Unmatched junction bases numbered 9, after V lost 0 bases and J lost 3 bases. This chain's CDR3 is CASSLAKDRAVYYGYTF. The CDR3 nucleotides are TGTGCCAGCAGCTTAGCGAAGGACAGGGCGGTTTACTATGGCTACACCTTC. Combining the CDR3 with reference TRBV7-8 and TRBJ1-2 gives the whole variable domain GAGVSQSPRYKVAKRGQDVALRCDPISGHVSLFWYQQALGQGPEFLTYFQNEAQLDKSGLPSDRFFAERPEGSVSTLKIQRTQQEDSAVYLCASSLAKDRAVYYGYTFGSGTRLTVV.

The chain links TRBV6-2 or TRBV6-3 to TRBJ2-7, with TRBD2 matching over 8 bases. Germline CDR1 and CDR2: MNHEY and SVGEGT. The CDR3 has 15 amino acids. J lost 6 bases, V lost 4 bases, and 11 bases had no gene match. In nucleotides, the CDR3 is TGTGCCAGCAGTTCTGGGCGGGGGGCCTTTCGCGAGCAGTACTTC. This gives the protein CASSSGRGAFREQYF.

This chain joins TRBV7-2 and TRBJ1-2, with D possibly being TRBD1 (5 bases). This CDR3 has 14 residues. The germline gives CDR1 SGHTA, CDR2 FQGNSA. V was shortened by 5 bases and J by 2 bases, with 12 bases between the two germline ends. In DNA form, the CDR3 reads TGTGCCAGCAGCGCGGGGACGGAGAACTATGGCTACACCTTC. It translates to CASSAGTENYGYTF.

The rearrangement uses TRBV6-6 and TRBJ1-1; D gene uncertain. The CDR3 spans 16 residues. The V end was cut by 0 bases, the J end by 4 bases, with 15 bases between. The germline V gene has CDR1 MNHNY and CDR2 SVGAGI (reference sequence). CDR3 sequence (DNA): TGTGCCAGCAGTTACTCTTTGGGGTCCCAAGGCACTGAAGCTTTCTTT. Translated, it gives CASSYSLGSQGTEAFF.

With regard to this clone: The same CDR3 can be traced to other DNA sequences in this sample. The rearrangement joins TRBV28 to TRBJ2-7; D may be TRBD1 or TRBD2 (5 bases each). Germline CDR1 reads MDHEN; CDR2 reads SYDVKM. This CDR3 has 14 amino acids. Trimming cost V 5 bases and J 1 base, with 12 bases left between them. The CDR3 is CASSPGTYSYEQYF. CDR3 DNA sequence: TGTGCCAGCAGTCCCGGGACGTATTCCTACGAGCAGTACTTC.

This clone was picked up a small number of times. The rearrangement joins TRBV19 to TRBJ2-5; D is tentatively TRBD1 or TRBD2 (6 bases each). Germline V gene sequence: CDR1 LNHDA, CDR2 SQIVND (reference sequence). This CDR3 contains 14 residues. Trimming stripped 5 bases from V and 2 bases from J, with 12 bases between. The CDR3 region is CASSDTGTQETQYF. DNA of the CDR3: TGTGCCAGTAGTGATACAGGGACTCAAGAGACCCAGTACTTC.

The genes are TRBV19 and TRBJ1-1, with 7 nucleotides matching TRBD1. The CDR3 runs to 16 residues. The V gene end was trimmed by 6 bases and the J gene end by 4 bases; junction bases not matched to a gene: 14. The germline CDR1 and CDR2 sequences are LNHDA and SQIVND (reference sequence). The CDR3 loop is CASRLGGAKGGTEAFF. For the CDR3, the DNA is TGTGCCAGTAGGTTAGGGGGCGCGAAAGGTGGCACTGAAGCTTTCTTT.